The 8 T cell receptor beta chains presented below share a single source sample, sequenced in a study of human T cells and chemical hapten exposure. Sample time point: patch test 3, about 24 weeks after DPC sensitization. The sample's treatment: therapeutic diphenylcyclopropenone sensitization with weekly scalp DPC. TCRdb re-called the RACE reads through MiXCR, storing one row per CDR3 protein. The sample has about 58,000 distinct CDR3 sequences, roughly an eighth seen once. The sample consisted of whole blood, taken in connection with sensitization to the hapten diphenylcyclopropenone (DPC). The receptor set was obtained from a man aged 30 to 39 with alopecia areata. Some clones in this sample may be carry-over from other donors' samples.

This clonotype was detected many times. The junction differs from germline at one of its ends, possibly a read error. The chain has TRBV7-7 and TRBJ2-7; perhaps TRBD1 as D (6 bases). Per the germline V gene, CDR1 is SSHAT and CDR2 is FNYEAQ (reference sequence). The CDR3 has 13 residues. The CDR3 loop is CASSLQGNNEQYF. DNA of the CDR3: TGTGCTAGCAGCTTACAGGGAAACAACGAGCAGTACTTC.

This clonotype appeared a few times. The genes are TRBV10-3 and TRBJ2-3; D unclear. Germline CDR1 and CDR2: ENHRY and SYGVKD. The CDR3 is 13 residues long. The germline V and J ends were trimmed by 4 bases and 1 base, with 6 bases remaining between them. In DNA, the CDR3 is TGTGCCATCAGTGTTGTAGGCACAGATACGCAGTATTTT. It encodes CAISVVGTDTQYF.

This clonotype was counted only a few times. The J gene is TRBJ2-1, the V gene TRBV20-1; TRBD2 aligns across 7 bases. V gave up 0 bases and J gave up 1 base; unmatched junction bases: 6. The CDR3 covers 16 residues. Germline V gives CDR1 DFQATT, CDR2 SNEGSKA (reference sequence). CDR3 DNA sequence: TGCAGTGCTAGAGATGCCCAGCGGGGATCCTACAATGAGCAGTTCTTC. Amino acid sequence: CSARDAQRGSYNEQFF.

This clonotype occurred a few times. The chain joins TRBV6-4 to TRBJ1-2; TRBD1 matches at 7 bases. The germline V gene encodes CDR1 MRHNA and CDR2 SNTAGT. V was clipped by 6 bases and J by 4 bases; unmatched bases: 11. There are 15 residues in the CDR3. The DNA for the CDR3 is TGTGCCAGCAGGAGAGACAGGGCCGCAATCTATGGCTACACCTTC. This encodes CASRRDRAAIYGYTF.

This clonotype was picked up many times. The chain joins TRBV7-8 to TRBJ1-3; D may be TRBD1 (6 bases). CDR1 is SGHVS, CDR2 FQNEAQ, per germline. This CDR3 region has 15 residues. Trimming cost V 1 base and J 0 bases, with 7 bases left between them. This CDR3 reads CASSLGTVSGNTIYF. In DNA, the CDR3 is TGTGCCAGCAGCTTAGGGACAGTCTCTGGAAACACCATATATTTT.

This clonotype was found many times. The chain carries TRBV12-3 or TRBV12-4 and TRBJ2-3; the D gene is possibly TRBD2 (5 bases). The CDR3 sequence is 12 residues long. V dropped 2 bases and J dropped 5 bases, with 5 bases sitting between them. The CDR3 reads CASSLSGDTQYF. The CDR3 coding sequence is TGTGCCAGCAGTTTAAGCGGAGATACGCAGTATTTT.

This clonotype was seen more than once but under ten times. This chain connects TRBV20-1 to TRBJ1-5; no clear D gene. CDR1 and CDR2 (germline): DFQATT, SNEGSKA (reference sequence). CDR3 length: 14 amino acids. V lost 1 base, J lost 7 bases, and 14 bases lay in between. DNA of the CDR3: TGCAGTGCTAGAGGGGAAGTCGGGATCCAGCCCCAGCATTTT. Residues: CSARGEVGIQPQHF.

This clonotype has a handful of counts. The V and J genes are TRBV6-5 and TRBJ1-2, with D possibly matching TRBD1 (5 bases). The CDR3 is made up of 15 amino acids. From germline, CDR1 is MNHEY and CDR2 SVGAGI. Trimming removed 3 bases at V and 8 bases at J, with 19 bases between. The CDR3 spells CASSYGASRYRGYTF. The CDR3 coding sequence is TGTGCCAGCAGTTATGGGGCGTCCAGGTATCGCGGCTACACCTTC.